This passage covers 27 T cell receptor beta chains from one sample sequenced in a study of blood T cell repertoires in COVID-19. The table came from immunoSEQ multiplex PCR; TCRdb's copy has only in-frame clones and leaves some out. The sample carries about 130,000 clones, about 79% recorded once. Sequenced: peripheral blood. All receptors come from a man aged 35 to 55 with active or convalescent COVID-19.

The chain has TRBV7-9 and TRBJ2-7; tentatively, D is TRBD2 (5 bases). Germline V gives CDR1 SEHNR, CDR2 FQNEAQ (reference sequence). This CDR3 contains 14 residues. The V end lost 1 base, the J end lost 5 bases, and 12 bases lay between the germline ends. CDR3 DNA: TGTGCCAGCAGCTTAGAACTCCTAGCAGACGAGCAGTACTTC. The encoded protein is CASSLELLADEQYF.

V and J are TRBV6-5 and TRBJ1-2; D is unclear. The CDR3 length is 14 residues. Germline CDR1 MNHEY, CDR2 SVGAGI. The V end was cut by 9 bases, the J end by 4 bases, with 18 bases between. The CDR3 here is CASESHSSGYGYTF. In nucleotides, the CDR3 is TGTGCCAGTGAATCACATTCCAGCGGCTATGGCTACACCTTC.

The chain has TRBV5-1 and TRBJ1-2; D possibly corresponds to TRBD1 (6 bases). This CDR3 comprises 16 residues. Between the trimmed V and J ends, which lost 5 bases and 2 bases, there was a span of 19 bases. CDR1 and CDR2 (germline): SGHRS, YFSETQ. CDR3 region: CASRLSRGPLNYGYTF. In nucleotides, the CDR3 is TGCGCCAGCAGATTATCCAGGGGCCCCTTGAACTATGGCTACACCTTC.

This clone counts as medium-sized. The junction differs from germline at one of its ends, possibly a read error. The rearrangement uses TRBV7-7 and TRBJ1-1; unclear D gene. Germline values: CDR1 SSHAT, CDR2 FNYEAQ (reference sequence). CDR3 length: 13 residues. CDR3 residues: CASSFRDYTEAFF. CDR3 nucleotide sequence: TGTGCTAGCAGCTTTCGGGATTACACTGAAGCTTTCTTT.

This chain uses TRBV4-1 with TRBJ1-2; D is unresolved. This CDR3 spans 14 amino acids. The germline V gene encodes CDR1 MGHRA and CDR2 YSYEKL. The V gene lost 0 bases and the J gene lost 4 bases, with 9 bases spanning the gap. The DNA of the CDR3 is TGCGCCAGCAGCCAAGAGGCGGCTAGCTATGGCTACACCTTC. As protein: CASSQEAASYGYTF.

This clone was detected only once. The chain is built from TRBV7-3 and TRBJ2-5, with TRBD2 identical over 7 bases. In germline, CDR1 is SGHTA, CDR2 FQGTGA. This CDR3 has 16 amino acids. V lost 2 bases, J lost 4 bases, and 10 bases stayed unmatched. The CDR3 DNA sequence: TGTGCCAGCAGCTTAGAAGGCGGGAGATGGGGAGAGACCCAGTACTTC. Translating it yields CASSLEGGRWGETQYF.

The chain links TRBV19 to TRBJ1-2; D call uncertain. This CDR3 has 12 amino acids. The germline V gene has CDR1 LNHDA and CDR2 SQIVND (reference sequence). V shed 9 bases and J shed 2 bases, with 10 bases lying between them. In DNA form, the CDR3 reads TGTGCCAGCAGCAGCGGAAACTATGGCTACACCTTC. As protein: CASSSGNYGYTF.

This clone has only one observation. This chain uses TRBV6-5 with TRBJ1-1; tentatively, D is TRBD1 (5 bases). V was pared by 0 bases and J by 1 base, with 9 bases between. The CDR3 has 15 amino acids. Germline-derived CDR1 and CDR2 are MNHEY and SVGAGI. CDR3 sequence: CASSYSPGPNTEAFF. CDR3 nucleotide sequence: TGTGCCAGCAGTTACTCGCCAGGGCCGAACACTGAAGCTTTCTTT.

This chain connects TRBV9 to TRBJ2-1; 8 bases map to TRBD2. V gave up 4 bases and J gave up 2 bases; unmatched junction bases: 5. Germline V lookup: CDR1 SGDLS, CDR2 YYNGEE. The CDR3 is made up of 15 amino acids. The CDR3: CASSPSGFTYNEQFF. The DNA of the CDR3 is TGTGCCAGCAGCCCTAGCGGGTTCACCTACAATGAGCAGTTCTTC.

This clone was picked up one time. The chain joins TRBV6-2 or TRBV6-3 to TRBJ2-7; TRBD1 might be the D (6 bases). This CDR3 has 18 amino acids. From germline, CDR1 is MNHEY and CDR2 SVGEGT. V gave up 6 bases and J gave up 0 bases, with 24 bases separating them. CDR3 region: CASSPRGQRYRSSYEQYF. The CDR3 nucleotides are TGTGCCAGCAGCCCCAGGGGTCAAAGATACCGAAGCTCCTACGAGCAGTACTTC.

The CDR3 reads CASSPHNTGELFF. Written as DNA, the CDR3 is TGTGCCAGCAGTCCCCATAACACCGGGGAGCTGTTTTTT. The chain is built from TRBV27 and TRBJ2-2, with no clear D. The CDR3 has 13 residues. CDR1 is MNHEY, CDR2 SMNVEV, per germline (reference sequence). Trimming removed 5 bases from V and 2 bases from J, with 6 bases in between.

The genes are TRBV2 and TRBJ1-4, with TRBD1 identical over 7 bases. This CDR3 region has 14 residues. V shed 5 bases and J 3 bases; nucleotides not matched to a gene: 3. Germline loops: CDR1 SNHLY, CDR2 FYNNEI. The CDR3 sequence is CASSLGTANEKLFF. CDR3 nucleotide sequence: TGTGCCAGCAGTCTAGGGACAGCTAATGAAAAACTGTTTTTT. Complete variable domain (other parts from reference TRBV2 and TRBJ1-4): EPEVTQTPSHQVTQMGQEVILRCVPISNHLYFYWYRQILGQKVEFLVSFYNNEISEKSEIFDDQFSVERPDGSNFTLKIRSTKLEDSAMYFCASSLGTANEKLFFGSGTQLSVL.

The chain links TRBV4-1 to TRBJ2-5, with 7 bases that match TRBD1. In germline, CDR1 is MGHRA, CDR2 YSYEKL. With V trimmed by 1 base and J by 5 bases, 7 bases remained unmatched. CDR3 length: 15 amino acids. CDR3 sequence: CASSQGPGTEETQYF. In nucleotides, the CDR3 is TGCGCCAGCAGCCAAGGCCCCGGGACAGAGGAGACCCAGTACTTC.

This clone is a singleton in its sample. CDR3: CASSQRPGGGANEQFF. As DNA, the CDR3 is TGTGCCAGCAGCCAGAGGCCTGGCGGGGGGGCGAATGAGCAGTTCTTC. The J gene is TRBJ2-1, the V gene TRBV3-1 (or the pseudogene TRBV3-2); 9 nucleotides agree with TRBD2. The CDR3 is made up of 16 amino acids. The germline V gene has CDR1 LGHDT and CDR2 YNNKEL (reference sequence). The V gene end was trimmed by 3 bases and the J gene end by 7 bases; junction bases not matched to a gene: 10.

The chain carries TRBV28 and TRBJ1-5, with D tentatively TRBD1 (5 bases). Trimming stripped 5 bases from V and 1 base from J, with 12 bases between. The CDR3 is 15 amino acids. Per the germline V gene, CDR1 is MDHEN and CDR2 is SYDVKM. DNA for the CDR3: TGTGCCAGCAGTACCGGGGGACCCAGCAATCAGCCCCAGCATTTT. This encodes CASSTGGPSNQPQHF.

This chain links TRBV7-2 with TRBJ2-7; 7 bases align to TRBD1. The V gene's germline CDR1 is SGHTA and CDR2 FQGNSA. CDR3 length equals 14 residues. V gave up 5 bases and J gave up 2 bases; unmatched junction bases: 6. This CDR3 reads CASSVDRATYEQYF. The CDR3 DNA sequence: TGTGCCAGCAGCGTTGACAGGGCAACCTACGAGCAGTACTTC.

The rearrangement links TRBV9 to TRBJ2-2; D perhaps matches TRBD2 (6 bases). Germline loops: CDR1 SGDLS, CDR2 YYNGEE. V lost 0 bases, J lost 2 bases, and 11 bases lay in between. The CDR3 extends over 16 amino acids. CDR3 loop: CASSVAGTHNTGELFF. Here the CDR3 DNA reads TGTGCCAGCAGCGTAGCTGGGACTCATAACACCGGGGAGCTGTTTTTT.

The genes are TRBV7-9 and TRBJ1-4; D perhaps matches TRBD1 (5 bases). Germline loops: CDR1 SEHNR, CDR2 FQNEAQ (reference sequence). The CDR3 contains 18 residues. The V end was cut by 2 bases, the J end by 0 bases, with 16 bases between. In DNA, the CDR3 is TGTGCCAGCAGCTTAATCTTGTCCGGGGGTGCAACTAATGAAAAACTGTTTTTT. It yields the protein CASSLILSGGATNEKLFF.

This clone has just a few counts. The rearrangement joins TRBV5-5 to TRBJ2-6, with a weak D call TRBD2 (5 bases). Germline loops: CDR1 SGHKS, CDR2 YYEKEE (reference sequence). Trimming took 3 bases from V and 6 from J, leaving 13 bases between them. The CDR3 has 15 amino acids. For the CDR3, the DNA is TGTGCCAGCAGCTCCAGAGGACTGGAGGCCAACGTCCTGACTTTC. It codes for CASSSRGLEANVLTF.

The gene calls are TRBV6-5 and TRBJ1-6; D is possibly TRBD1 (6 bases). Germline V lookup: CDR1 MNHEY, CDR2 SVGAGI. The CDR3 is 14 residues long. The germline V and J ends were trimmed by 5 bases and 7 bases, with 12 bases remaining between them. The CDR3 DNA sequence: TGTGCCAGCAGTACCGGACAGAAAAATTCACCCCTCCACTTT. Protein product: CASSTGQKNSPLHF.

This clone was detected only once. Lacking the conserved final phenylalanine or tryptophan, this CDR3 likely reflects a read error. The V call is TRBV28, the J call TRBJ1-2; possible D gene TRBD1, 6 bases. The CDR3 is 14 amino acids. V lost 1 base to trimming and J lost 2 bases, with 8 bases between them. Germline V gene data show CDR1 as MDHEN and CDR2 as SYDVKM. The CDR3 spells CASSLFQGNYGYTL. The CDR3 nucleotides read TGTGCCAGCAGTTTATTCCAGGGGAACTATGGCTACACCCTC.

The chain recombines TRBV12-3 or TRBV12-4 with TRBJ2-7; D gene ambiguous. The CDR3 has 13 residues. Trimming took 3 bases from V and 3 from J, leaving 9 bases between them. For the CDR3, the DNA is TGTGCCAGCAGTTTGGGCCCCTACTACGAGCAGTACTTC. As protein: CASSLGPYYEQYF.

The chain links TRBV7-9 to TRBJ2-3, with D possibly being TRBD2 (6 bases). Germline assignment: CDR1 SEHNR and CDR2 FQNEAQ (reference sequence). The V and J ends lost 3 bases and 3 bases respectively, with 10 bases between them. This CDR3 spans 14 amino acids. The CDR3 spells CASSLSGSTDTQYF. CDR3 DNA sequence: TGTGCCAGCAGCTTGTCCGGGAGTACAGATACGCAGTATTTT.

In this sample, this clone turned up a few times. The genes are TRBV12-5 and TRBJ1-1; the match to TRBD1 covers 7 bases. With V trimmed by 5 bases and J by 5 bases, 8 bases remained unmatched. CDR1 and CDR2 from the germline V gene are LGHNT and FRNRAP. There are 14 residues in the CDR3. CDR3 in amino acids: CASGDRAMSTEAFF. In nucleotides, the CDR3 is TGTGCTAGTGGTGACAGGGCTATGAGTACTGAAGCTTTCTTT. The full variable domain, its missing parts supplied by reference TRBV12-5 and TRBJ1-1, is DARVTQTPRHKVTEMGQEVTMRCQPILGHNTVFWYRQTMMQGLELLAYFRNRAPLDDSGMPKDRFSAEMPDATLATLKIQPSEPRDSAVYFCASGDRAMSTEAFFGQGTRLTVV.

The chain couples TRBV7-2 to TRBJ2-1, with TRBD1 as a possible D gene (5 bases). Germline values: CDR1 SGHTA, CDR2 FQGNSA. The CDR3 has 13 residues. The germline V and J ends were trimmed by 7 bases and 9 bases, with 16 bases remaining between them. DNA for the CDR3: TGTGCCAGCACCTTCCAAAAGACAGCTGAGCAGTTCTTC. Translated: CASTFQKTAEQFF.

The chain carries TRBV28 and TRBJ2-3; 7 bases map to TRBD1. This CDR3 has 14 amino acids. The germline V gene has CDR1 MDHEN and CDR2 SYDVKM. V dropped 6 bases and J dropped 2; count of bases not matched to a gene: 5. The CDR3 region is CASRKQGITDTQYF. CDR3 nucleotides: TGTGCCAGCAGAAAACAGGGGATCACAGATACGCAGTATTTT. Supplemented by reference TRBV28 and TRBJ2-3, the full variable domain reads DVKVTQSSRYLVKRTGEKVFLECVQDMDHENMFWYRQDPGLGLRLIYFSYDVKMKEKGDIPEGYSVSREKKERFSLILESASTNQTSMYLCASRKQGITDTQYFGPGTRLTVL.

The V and J genes are TRBV9 and TRBJ2-2; no firm D call. The V end lost 6 bases, the J end lost 5 bases, and 8 bases lay between the germline ends. CDR1 is SGDLS and CDR2 is YYNGEE in the germline V gene. The CDR3 totals 12 residues. CDR3: CASNHLTGELFF. The CDR3 DNA is TGTGCCAGCAATCATTTGACCGGGGAGCTGTTTTTT.